This is a list of T cell receptor beta chains from one sample in a study of molecular identifiers for immune sequencing clone quantification. From the PCR reads, TCRdb called clonotypes with MiXCR, one entry per CDR3 protein. The sample lists 100,000 or so distinct CDR3 sequences; 36% were seen once. Sequencing input: naive CD8+ T cells from blood, with Jurkat cell RNA spiked in. The receptors shown here come from a human donor in good health. Some libraries in this study had Jurkat cell RNA spiked in. CDR3s include the opening cysteine and the closing phenylalanine or tryptophan. The order of the fields is D gene, V gene, J gene, clone size, CDR3 protein, CDR3 DNA. D genes are given only for firm matches. Rows give clone size only sometimes, using once, few, many, or a class for an expanded clone.

D gene: .
V gene: TRBV12-3/TRBV12-4
J gene: TRBJ1-1
clone size: few
CDR3 protein: CASSLGGEYTEAFF
CDR3 DNA: TGTGCCAGCAGTTTGGGGGGGGAGTACACTGAAGCTTTCTTT

D gene: .
V gene: TRBV28
J gene: TRBJ1-6
clone size: many
CDR3 protein: CASSIRTRRGSPLHF
CDR3 DNA: TGTGCCAGCAGCATCCGGACCCGGAGAGGTTCACCCCTCCACTTT

D gene: .
V gene: TRBV3-1
J gene: TRBJ2-4
clone size: .
CDR3 protein: CASSQDGRPLPNIQYF
CDR3 DNA: TGTGCCAGCAGCCAAGATGGGCGGCCTCTCCCCAACATTCAGTACTTC

D gene: .
V gene: TRBV6-2/TRBV6-3
J gene: TRBJ1-2
clone size: .
CDR3 protein: CASSYSAGGDSYGYTF
CDR3 DNA: TGTGCCAGCAGTTACTCGGCGGGGGGCGACAGCTATGGCTACACCTTC

D gene: .
V gene: TRBV28
J gene: TRBJ1-5
clone size: .
CDR3 protein: CASSVGRSGQPQHF
CDR3 DNA: TGTGCCAGCAGCGTCGGGAGGTCGGGACAGCCCCAGCATTTT

D gene: TRBD2
V gene: TRBV10-3
J gene: TRBJ2-7
clone size: .
CDR3 protein: CAISGPGGPSYEQYF
CDR3 DNA: TGTGCCATCAGTGGCCCGGGGGGACCGTCCTACGAGCAGTACTTC

D gene: .
V gene: TRBV7-2
J gene: TRBJ2-1
clone size: once
CDR3 protein: CAGSVRDFPYNEQFF
CDR3 DNA: TGTGCCGGCAGCGTTAGGGACTTTCCCTACAATGAGCAGTTCTTC

D gene: .
V gene: TRBV20-1
J gene: TRBJ2-3
clone size: few
CDR3 protein: CSAMGFPFDTQYF
CDR3 DNA: TGCAGTGCTATGGGCTTCCCGTTCGATACGCAGTATTTT

D gene: .
V gene: TRBV5-4
J gene: TRBJ2-7
clone size: many
CDR3 protein: CASSSRASPYEQYF
CDR3 DNA: TGTGCCAGCAGCTCACGGGCCTCACCCTACGAGCAGTACTTC

D gene: .
V gene: TRBV19
J gene: TRBJ1-1
clone size: once
CDR3 protein: CASIDGLLRGEAFF
CDR3 DNA: TGTGCCAGTATCGACGGCCTCCTTCGGGGCGAAGCTTTCTTT

D gene: .
V gene: TRBV4-3
J gene: TRBJ2-7
clone size: once
CDR3 protein: CASSQDTGQYEQYF
CDR3 DNA: TGCGCCAGCAGCCAAGATACAGGGCAATACGAGCAGTACTTC

D gene: .
V gene: TRBV4-3
J gene: TRBJ1-6
clone size: many
CDR3 protein: CASSQDRQKESPLHF
CDR3 DNA: TGCGCCAGCAGCCAAGATCGACAGAAGGAATCACCCCTCCACTTT

D gene: TRBD2
V gene: TRBV29-1
J gene: TRBJ2-3
clone size: many
CDR3 protein: CSVELAGVLDTQYF
CDR3 DNA: TGCAGCGTCGAACTAGCGGGAGTGTTGGATACGCAGTATTTT

D gene: .
V gene: TRBV6-2/TRBV6-3
J gene: TRBJ1-4
clone size: .
CDR3 protein: CASSYSIATNEKLFF
CDR3 DNA: TGTGCCAGCAGTTACTCGATTGCAACTAATGAAAAACTGTTTTTT

D gene: .
V gene: TRBV29-1
J gene: TRBJ2-7
clone size: .
CDR3 protein: CSVVQATYEQYF
CDR3 DNA: TGCAGCGTTGTGCAGGCGACCTACGAGCAGTACTTC

D gene: .
V gene: TRBV4-2
J gene: TRBJ1-2
clone size: .
CDR3 protein: CASSQVALQVPHYGYTF
CDR3 DNA: TGTGCCAGCAGCCAAGTGGCCCTACAGGTCCCCCATTATGGCTACACCTTC

D gene: .
V gene: TRBV28
J gene: TRBJ1-2
clone size: .
CDR3 protein: CANSPRGRYGYTF
CDR3 DNA: TGTGCTAACTCACCCCGGGGGCGATATGGCTACACCTTC

D gene: .
V gene: TRBV3-1
J gene: TRBJ2-7
clone size: few
CDR3 protein: CASSLGGQQYEQYF
CDR3 DNA: TGTGCCAGCAGCCTCGGTGGACAGCAGTACGAGCAGTACTTC

D gene: .
V gene: TRBV29-1
J gene: TRBJ2-7
clone size: .
CDR3 protein: CSVEDPNDYEQYF
CDR3 DNA: TGCAGCGTTGAAGATCCGAACGACTACGAGCAGTACTTC

D gene: .
V gene: TRBV29-1
J gene: TRBJ2-1
clone size: many
CDR3 protein: CSVAGSYNEQFF
CDR3 DNA: TGCAGCGTTGCAGGGTCCTACAATGAGCAGTTCTTC

D gene: TRBD2
V gene: TRBV28
J gene: TRBJ2-3
clone size: many
CDR3 protein: CASSRAVAGRMGTQYF
CDR3 DNA: TGTGCCAGCAGTCGCGCGGTAGCGGGAAGGATGGGTACGCAGTATTTT

D gene: .
V gene: TRBV5-1
J gene: TRBJ1-5
clone size: many
CDR3 protein: CASSLEGSGREPQHF
CDR3 DNA: TGCGCCAGCAGCTTGGAAGGCTCGGGACGGGAGCCCCAGCATTTT

D gene: .
V gene: TRBV7-2
J gene: TRBJ1-2
clone size: many
CDR3 protein: CASSLEASLVAYGYTF
CDR3 DNA: TGTGCCAGCAGCTTAGAAGCGTCCCTAGTGGCCTATGGCTACACCTTC

D gene: .
V gene: TRBV6-6
J gene: TRBJ2-5
clone size: .
CDR3 protein: CAVGLQETQYF
CDR3 DNA: TGTGCTGTGGGCCTTCAAGAGACCCAGTACTTC

D gene: .
V gene: TRBV28
J gene: TRBJ2-7
clone size: .
CDR3 protein: CASSRGLTNEQYF
CDR3 DNA: TGTGCCAGCAGCCGGGGACTTACCAACGAGCAGTACTTC

D gene: .
V gene: TRBV20-1
J gene: TRBJ2-3
clone size: few
CDR3 protein: CSARPGTLLGTQYF
CDR3 DNA: TGCAGTGCTAGGCCCGGGACCCTCCTGGGTACGCAGTATTTT

D gene: .
V gene: TRBV7-2
J gene: TRBJ1-4
clone size: many
CDR3 protein: CASSAPQTNNEKLFF
CDR3 DNA: TGTGCCAGCAGCGCCCCTCAGACTAATAATGAAAAACTGTTTTTT

D gene: .
V gene: TRBV6-5
J gene: TRBJ2-7
clone size: once
CDR3 protein: CASSYAGGPYEQSF
CDR3 DNA: TGTGCCAGCAGTTACGCTGGGGGACCCTACGAGCAGTCCTTC

D gene: TRBD1
V gene: TRBV6-2/TRBV6-3
J gene: TRBJ2-2
clone size: .
CDR3 protein: CASTDYTGVGGELFF
CDR3 DNA: TGTGCCAGCACCGACTACACAGGGGTCGGCGGGGAGCTGTTTTTT

D gene: TRBD2
V gene: TRBV6-2/TRBV6-3
J gene: TRBJ2-2
clone size: .
CDR3 protein: CASSLRLAGGDTGEQFF
CDR3 DNA: TGTGCCAGCAGTCTCCGACTAGCGGGAGGTGACACCGGGGAGCAGTTTTTT

D gene: TRBD1
V gene: TRBV24-1
J gene: TRBJ2-7
clone size: few
CDR3 protein: CATQGQGAFPNPYEQYF
CDR3 DNA: TGTGCCACGCAAGGACAGGGGGCCTTCCCGAATCCCTACGAGCAGTACTTC

D gene: .
V gene: TRBV12-5
J gene: TRBJ2-5
clone size: many
CDR3 protein: CASGGGETQYF
CDR3 DNA: TGTGCTAGTGGAGGTGGAGAGACCCAGTACTTC

D gene: .
V gene: TRBV20-1
J gene: TRBJ1-1
clone size: few
CDR3 protein: CSARGGPNTEAFF
CDR3 DNA: TGCAGTGCTAGAGGGGGTCCGAACACTGAAGCTTTCTTT

D gene: .
V gene: TRBV13
J gene: TRBJ2-1
clone size: .
CDR3 protein: CASSKEGGWLFF
CDR3 DNA: TGTGCCAGCAGCAAAGAGGGGGGCTGGTTGTTCTTC

D gene: .
V gene: TRBV10-3
J gene: TRBJ2-1
clone size: few
CDR3 protein: CAISALRPYNEQFF
CDR3 DNA: TGTGCCATCAGTGCTCTTCGCCCCTACAATGAGCAGTTCTTC